The T cell receptor (beta chain) under discussion was sequenced for a study of OX40 agonist ivuxolimab in advanced cancers. The CDR3 runs to 16 residues. J lost 3 bases, V lost 2 bases, and 7 bases had no gene match. Germline CDR1 MGHRA, CDR2 YSYEKL. Only in-frame clones appear in the TCRdb table, and some are missing; sequencing was by immunoSEQ multiplex PCR. The data show about 69,000 clones, around 91% seen once. Autoimmune disease history or systemic immunosuppression disqualified patients. The rearrangement uses TRBV4-1 and TRBJ2-3; TRBD1 matches at 8 bases. This receptor was obtained from an adult with an advanced solid tumor such as melanoma, head and neck, liver or kidney cancer. The starting material was CD4+ or CD8+ T cells sorted from blood, obtained in a trial of the OX40 agonist ivuxolimab. CDR3 DNA: TGCGCCAGCAGCCAACGGACAGGGCTTGCGACAGATACGCAGTATTTT. Its translation: CASSQRTGLATDTQYF.